The table lists the clone carrying this T cell receptor beta chain with a count of one. These data originate in a study of memory CD4+ T cells and cytomegalovirus serostatus. Single viable CD3+CD4+CD8-CD45RO+ cells were sorted as the memory CD4+ T cells. CMV serostatus came from serum IgG against pp150, pp28, p38, p52. Germline CDR1 is LGHNA and CDR2 is YNFKEQ. The trim removed 6 bases at V and 2 bases at J, leaving 5 bases unmatched. The length of the CDR3 is 14 residues. Libraries were prepared by immunoSEQ multiplex PCR; TCRdb keeps only in-frame clonotypes and omits some of them. Among some 67,000 clones listed, around 76% were seen once.

The chain recombines TRBV4-2 with TRBJ2-5, with 8 bases that match TRBD2. Sequenced material: memory CD4+ T cells from blood. The TCR comes from an adult in good health and CMV-seropositive. In nucleotides, the CDR3 is TGTGCCAGCAGACTCGGGGGGGAACAAGAGACCCAGTACTTC. It translates to CASRLGGEQETQYF.